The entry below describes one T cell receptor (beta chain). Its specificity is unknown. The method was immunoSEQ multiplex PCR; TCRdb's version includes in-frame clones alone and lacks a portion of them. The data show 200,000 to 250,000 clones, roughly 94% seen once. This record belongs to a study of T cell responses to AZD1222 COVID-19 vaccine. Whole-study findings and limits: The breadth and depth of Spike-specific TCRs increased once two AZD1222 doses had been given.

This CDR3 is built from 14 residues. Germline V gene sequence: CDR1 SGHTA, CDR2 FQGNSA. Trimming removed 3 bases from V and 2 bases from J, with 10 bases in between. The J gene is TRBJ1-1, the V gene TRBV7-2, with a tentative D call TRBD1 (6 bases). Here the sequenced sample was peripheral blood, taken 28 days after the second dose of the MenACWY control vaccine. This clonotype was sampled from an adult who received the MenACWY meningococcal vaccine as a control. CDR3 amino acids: CASSFMGGNTEAFF. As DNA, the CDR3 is TGTGCCAGCAGCTTTATGGGGGGCAACACTGAAGCTTTCTTT.